The 9 T cell receptor beta chains presented below share a single source sample, sequenced in a study of T cell changes during pregnancy in multiple sclerosis. Clones were sequenced by immunoSEQ multiplex PCR, and TCRdb holds only the in-frame ones, with some missing. The data contain 59,000 or so clones, about 90% of them singletons. The starting material was peripheral blood, obtained in the third trimester of pregnancy. Receptors originate from a female donor in good health, enrolled as a control in a pregnancy study.

CDR3: CAWSAPGTGLREQYF. Here the CDR3 DNA reads TGTGCCTGGAGTGCCCCGGGGACCGGACTACGGGAGCAGTACTTC. The chain employs TRBV30 and TRBJ2-7; possible D gene TRBD2, 6 bases. CDR3 size: 15 residues. V lost 1 base, J lost 7 bases, and 20 bases lay in between. Germline-derived CDR1 and CDR2 are GTSNPN and SVGIG (reference sequence).

V gene TRBV4-3 combines with J gene TRBJ2-7; 9 bases align to TRBD1. The V and J ends lost 4 bases and 4 bases, in that order; junction bases with no gene match: 11. This CDR3 spans 16 amino acids. CDR1 and CDR2 (germline): LGHNA, YSLEER. The CDR3 DNA reads as TGCGCCAGCAGCCGGGACCCGGGACAGGGCAGGTACGAGCAGTACTTC. It specifies CASSRDPGQGRYEQYF.

This chain uses TRBV2 with TRBJ1-4; a possible D gene is TRBD1 (6 bases). V was cut by 1 base and J by 0 bases, with 6 bases left in between. CDR3 size: 15 residues. Germline V CDR1 and CDR2: SNHLY, FYNNEI. The CDR3 is CASSEEGATNEKLFF. CDR3 DNA: TGTGCCAGCAGTGAAGAGGGGGCAACTAATGAAAAACTGTTTTTT.

The V and J genes are TRBV27 and TRBJ1-1; no reliable D call. The CDR3 runs to 16 residues. V was shortened by 6 bases and J by 5 bases, with 22 bases between the two germline ends. Per germline, CDR1 MNHEY and CDR2 SMNVEV (reference sequence). CDR3 loop: CASSRPPTGSRTEAFF. Here the CDR3 DNA reads TGTGCCAGCAGCCGTCCCCCCACGGGGAGTAGGACTGAAGCTTTCTTT.

This chain connects TRBV29-1 to TRBJ1-1; 10 bases line up with TRBD1. The germline gives CDR1 SQVTM, CDR2 ANQGSEA. Trimming removed 6 bases from V and 5 bases from J; junction bases left unmatched: 9. This CDR3 has 14 residues. CDR3 protein: CSVGDRGGVTEAFF. CDR3 DNA sequence: TGCAGCGTAGGGGACAGGGGAGGGGTAACTGAAGCTTTCTTT.

Of note for this clone: Compared with germline, one end of the junction differs, possibly owing to a read error. The rearrangement links TRBV2 to TRBJ2-6, with D unclear. This CDR3 comprises 16 residues. Germline lookup yields CDR1 SNHLY and CDR2 FYNNEI. CDR3 amino acids: CASNEQIFSGANVLTF. The DNA of the CDR3 is TGTGCCAGCAATGAACAGATCTTCTCTGGGGCCAACGTCCTGACTTTC. Drawing the rest from reference TRBV2 and TRBJ2-6, the complete variable domain is EPEVTQTPSHQVTQMGQEVILRCVPISNHLYFYWYRQILGQKVEFLVSFYNNEISEKSEIFDDQFSVERPDGSNFTLKIRSTKLEDSAMYFCASNEQIFSGANVLTFGAGSRLTVL.

This chain uses TRBV2 with TRBJ1-5, with 9 positions matching TRBD1. The V segment lost 0 bases and the J segment 4 bases; nucleotides outside the gene matches: 4. The germline gives CDR1 SNHLY, CDR2 FYNNEI. The CDR3 runs to 16 residues. The CDR3 DNA follows: TGTGCCAGCAGTGAAGCGCTGGGACAGGGTAATCAGCCCCAGCATTTT. Amino acids: CASSEALGQGNQPQHF.

The chain links TRBV7-9 to TRBJ1-5, with D maybe TRBD1 (6 bases). CDR3 length: 15 amino acids. Germline values: CDR1 SEHNR, CDR2 FQNEAQ (reference sequence). The germline V and J ends were trimmed by 5 bases and 15 bases, with 26 bases remaining between them. CDR3 nucleotide sequence: TGTGCCAGCAGCCACCTCACAGGGTCCGATCTTAGATTGCATTTT. This codes for CASSHLTGSDLRLHF.

V and J are TRBV7-3 and TRBJ2-3; possible D gene TRBD1, 7 bases. This CDR3 spans 15 amino acids. Trimming pared 5 bases from V and 5 bases from J, leaving 17 bases between. Germline loops: CDR1 SGHTA, CDR2 FQGTGA. CDR3 coding DNA: TGTGCCAGCAGCCCAACCCTCCAGGGGGGAGATACGCAGTATTTT. The encoded protein is CASSPTLQGGDTQYF.